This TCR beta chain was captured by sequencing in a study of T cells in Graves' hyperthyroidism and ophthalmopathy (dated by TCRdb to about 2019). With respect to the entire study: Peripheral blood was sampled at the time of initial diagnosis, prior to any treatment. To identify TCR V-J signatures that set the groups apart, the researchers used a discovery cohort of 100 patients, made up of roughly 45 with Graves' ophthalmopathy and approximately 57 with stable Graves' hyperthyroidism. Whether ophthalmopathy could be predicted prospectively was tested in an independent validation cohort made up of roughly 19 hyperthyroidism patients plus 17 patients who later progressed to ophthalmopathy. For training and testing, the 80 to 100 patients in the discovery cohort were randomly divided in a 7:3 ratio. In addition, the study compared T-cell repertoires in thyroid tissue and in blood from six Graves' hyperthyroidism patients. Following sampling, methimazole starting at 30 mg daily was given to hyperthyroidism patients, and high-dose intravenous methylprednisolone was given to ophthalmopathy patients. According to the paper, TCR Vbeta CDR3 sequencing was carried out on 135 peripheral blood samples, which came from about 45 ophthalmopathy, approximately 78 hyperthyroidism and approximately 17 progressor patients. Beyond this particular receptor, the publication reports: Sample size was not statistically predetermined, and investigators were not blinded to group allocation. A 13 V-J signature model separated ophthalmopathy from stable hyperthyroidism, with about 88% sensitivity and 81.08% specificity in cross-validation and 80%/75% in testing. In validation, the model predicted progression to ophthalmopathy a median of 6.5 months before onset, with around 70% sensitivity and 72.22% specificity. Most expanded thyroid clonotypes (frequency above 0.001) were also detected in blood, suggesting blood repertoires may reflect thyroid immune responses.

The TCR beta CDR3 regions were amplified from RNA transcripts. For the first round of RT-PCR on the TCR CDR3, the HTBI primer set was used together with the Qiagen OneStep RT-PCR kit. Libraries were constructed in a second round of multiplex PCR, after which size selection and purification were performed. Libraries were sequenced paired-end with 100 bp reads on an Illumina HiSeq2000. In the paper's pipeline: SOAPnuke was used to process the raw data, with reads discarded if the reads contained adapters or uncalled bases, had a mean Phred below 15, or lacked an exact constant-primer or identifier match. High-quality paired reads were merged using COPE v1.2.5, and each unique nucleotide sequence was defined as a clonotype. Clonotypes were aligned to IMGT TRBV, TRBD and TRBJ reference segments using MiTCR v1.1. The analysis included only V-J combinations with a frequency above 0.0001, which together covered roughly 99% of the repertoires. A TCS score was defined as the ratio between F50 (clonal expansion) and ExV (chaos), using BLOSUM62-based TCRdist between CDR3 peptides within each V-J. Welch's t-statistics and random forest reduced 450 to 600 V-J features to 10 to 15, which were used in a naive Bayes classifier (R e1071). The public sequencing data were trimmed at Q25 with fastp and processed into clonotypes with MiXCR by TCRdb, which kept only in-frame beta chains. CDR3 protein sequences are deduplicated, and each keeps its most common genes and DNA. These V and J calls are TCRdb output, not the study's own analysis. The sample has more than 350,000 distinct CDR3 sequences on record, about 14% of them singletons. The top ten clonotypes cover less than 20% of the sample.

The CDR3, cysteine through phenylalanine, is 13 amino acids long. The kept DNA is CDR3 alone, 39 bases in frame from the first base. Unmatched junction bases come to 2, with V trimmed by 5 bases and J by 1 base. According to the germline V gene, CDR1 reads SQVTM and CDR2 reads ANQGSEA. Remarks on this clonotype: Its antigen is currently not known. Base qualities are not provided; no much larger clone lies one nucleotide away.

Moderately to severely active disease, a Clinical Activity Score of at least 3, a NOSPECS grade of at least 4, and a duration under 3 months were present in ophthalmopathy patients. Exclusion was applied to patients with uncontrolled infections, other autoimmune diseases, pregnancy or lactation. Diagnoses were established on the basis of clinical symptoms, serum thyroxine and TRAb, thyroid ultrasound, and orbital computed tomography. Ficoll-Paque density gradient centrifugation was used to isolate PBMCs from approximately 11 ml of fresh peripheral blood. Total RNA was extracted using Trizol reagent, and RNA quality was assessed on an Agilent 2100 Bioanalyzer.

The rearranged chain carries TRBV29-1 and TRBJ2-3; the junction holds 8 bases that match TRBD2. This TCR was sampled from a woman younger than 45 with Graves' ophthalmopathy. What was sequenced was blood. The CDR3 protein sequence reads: CSVRRGGTDTQYF. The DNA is TGCAGCGTTCGGCGGGGGGGCACAGATACGCAGTATTTT.